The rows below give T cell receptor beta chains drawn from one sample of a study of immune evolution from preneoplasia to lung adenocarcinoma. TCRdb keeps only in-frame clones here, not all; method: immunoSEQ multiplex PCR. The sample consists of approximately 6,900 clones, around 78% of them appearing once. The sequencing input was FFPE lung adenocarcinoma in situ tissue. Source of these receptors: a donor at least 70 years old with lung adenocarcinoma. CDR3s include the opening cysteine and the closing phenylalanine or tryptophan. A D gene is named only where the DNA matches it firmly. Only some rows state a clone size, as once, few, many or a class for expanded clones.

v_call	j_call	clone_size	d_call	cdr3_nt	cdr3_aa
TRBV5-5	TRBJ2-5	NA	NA	TGTGCCAGCAGCGGGGAGACCCAGTACTTC	CASSGETQYF
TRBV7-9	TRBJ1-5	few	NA	TGTGCCAGCAGCTTAGCGGCAGATAGCAATCAGCCCCAGCATTTT	CASSLAADSNQPQHF
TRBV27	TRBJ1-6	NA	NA	TGTGCCAGCAGCCTCAAGCCTGGACAGAATCCCTCCTATAATTCACCCCTCCACTTT	CASSLKPGQNPSYNSPLHF
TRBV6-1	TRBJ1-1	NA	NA	TGTGCCAGCTTGGAGGTGGCTGAAGCTTTCTTT	CASLEVAEAFF
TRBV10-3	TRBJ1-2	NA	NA	TGTGCCATCAGTGACCCAAGAAAGACAGGCACCGTTTTAGGCTATGGCTACACCTTC	CAISDPRKTGTVLGYGYTF
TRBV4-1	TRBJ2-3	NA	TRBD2	TGCGCCAGCAGCCAAGATAGCGGGGTTTACACAGATACGCAGTATTTT	CASSQDSGVYTDTQYF
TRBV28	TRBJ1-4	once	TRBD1	TGTGCCAGCAGTACAAACAGGGGTGAAAAACTGTTTTTT	CASSTNRGEKLFF
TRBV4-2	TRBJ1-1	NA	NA	TGTGCCAGCAGCCAAGAAAGGAGGAGTCTGGGCGCTGAAGCTTTCTTT	CASSQERRSLGAEAFF
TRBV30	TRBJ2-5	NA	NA	TGTGCCTGGAGTCTGAGGAGAGAGACCCAGTACTTC	CAWSLRRETQYF
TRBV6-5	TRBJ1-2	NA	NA	TGTGCCAGCAGGGCCAGTAACTATGGCTACACCTTC	CASRASNYGYTF
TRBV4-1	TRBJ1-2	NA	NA	TGCGCCAGCAGCCAGGCGGGATATGGCTACACCTTC	CASSQAGYGYTF
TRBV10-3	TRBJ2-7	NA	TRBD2	TGTGCCATAAATAGCGGGAGGGCTGGGGAGCAGTACTTC	CAINSGRAGEQYF
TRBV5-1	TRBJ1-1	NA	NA	TGCGCCAGCAGCTTGGGGGGCTTCGGGACGGGACCTACTGGGAACACTGAAGCTTTCTTT	CASSLGGFGTGPTGNTEAFF
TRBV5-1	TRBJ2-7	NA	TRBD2	TGCGCCAGCAGCTTGGCGGGGGGCTCCTACGAGCAGTACTTC	CASSLAGGSYEQYF
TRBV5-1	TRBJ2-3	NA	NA	TGCGCCAGCAGCTTCGGACCGGGGGCTACTACTAGGGGATACACAGATACGCAGTATTTT	CASSFGPGATTRGYTDTQYF
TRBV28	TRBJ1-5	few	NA	TGTGCCAGCAGTCCCCGTCGGGGGATGGGTCAGCCCCAGCATTTT	CASSPRRGMGQPQHF
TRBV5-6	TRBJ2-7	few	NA	TGTGCCAGCAGCTTAGGGGTGAAGCAGTACTTC	CASSLGVKQYF
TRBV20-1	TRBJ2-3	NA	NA	TGCAGTGCTAGAGCTACCCCGACGCAGTATTTT	CSARATPTQYF
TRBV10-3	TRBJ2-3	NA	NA	TGTGCCATCAGTGAAGAGGGGAACGACACAGATACGCAGTATTTT	CAISEEGNDTDTQYF
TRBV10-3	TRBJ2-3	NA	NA	TGTGCCATCAGTGCGGCAGAAAGCACAGATACGCAGTATTTT	CAISAAESTDTQYF
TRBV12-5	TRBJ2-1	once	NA	TGTGCTAGTGGTCCACCCCTTAGCGGTTACTCCTACAATGAGCAGTTCTTC	CASGPPLSGYSYNEQFF
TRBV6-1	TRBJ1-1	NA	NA	TGTGCCAGCAGTGCTGTGCGGAACACTGAAGCTTTCTTT	CASSAVRNTEAFF
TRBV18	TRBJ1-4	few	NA	TGTGCCAGCTCACCACGCAGGGAGGGCGAAAAACTGTTTTTT	CASSPRREGEKLFF
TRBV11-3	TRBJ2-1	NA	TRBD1	TGTGCCAGCAGCCCGTCCGGGACAGGGGCGAGTAATGAGCAGTTCTTC	CASSPSGTGASNEQFF
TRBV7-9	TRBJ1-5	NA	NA	TGTGCCAGCAGCTTATTCCAGGGCTATAGCAATCAGCCCCAGCATTTT	CASSLFQGYSNQPQHF
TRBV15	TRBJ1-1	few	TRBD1	TGTGCCACCAGCAACCAATGGACAGGGGGCCTGAACACTGAAGCTTTCTTT	CATSNQWTGGLNTEAFF